The 9 T cell receptor beta chains presented below share a single source sample, sequenced in a study of PD-1 blockade in classical Hodgkin lymphoma. Every single patient, without exception, relapsed after autologous stem cell transplantation, and brentuximab vedotin exposure varied. The table came from immunoSEQ multiplex PCR; TCRdb's copy has only in-frame clones and leaves some out. The sample records some 150,000 clones, approximately 72% being singletons. This material consisted of peripheral blood mononuclear cells (PBMCs), taken before the second cycle of nivolumab. Receptor source: a human donor with classical Hodgkin lymphoma.

This clone appeared a single time. This chain links TRBV7-3 with TRBJ1-4; D is ambiguous. Trimming left V 5 bases short and J 8 bases short, with 12 bases between. Per the germline V gene, CDR1 is SGHTA and CDR2 is FQGTGA. The CDR3 consists of 13 residues. This CDR3 is CASSETPGEKLFF. Here the CDR3 DNA reads TGTGCCAGCAGCGAAACCCCGGGGGAAAAACTGTTTTTT.

The chain has TRBV6-5 and TRBJ2-7; 8 bases are shared with TRBD1. This CDR3 contains 14 residues. Germline CDR1 reads MNHEY; CDR2 reads SVGAGI. V gave up 3 bases and J gave up 6 bases; unmatched junction bases: 7. CDR3 DNA: TGTGCCAGCAGTTATTACCAAGGACAGGGCGAGCAGTACTTC. Translating gives CASSYYQGQGEQYF.

The chain carries TRBV9 and TRBJ2-3, with TRBD2 as a possible D gene (5 bases). The length of the CDR3 is 12 residues. Germline V CDR1 and CDR2: SGDLS, YYNGEE. Trimming shortened V by 5 bases and J by 3 bases, and 7 bases separated the two germline ends. Here the CDR3 DNA reads TGTGCCAGCAGACCGGGGACAGATACGCAGTATTTT. Its translation: CASRPGTDTQYF. Using reference TRBV9 and TRBJ2-3 for the parts outside the CDR3, the full variable domain is DSGVTQTPKHLITATGQRVTLRCSPRSGDLSVYWYQQSLDQGLQFLIQYYNGEERAKGNILERFSAQQFPDLHSELNLSSLELGDSALYFCASRPGTDTQYFGPGTRLTVL.

This chain uses TRBV9 with TRBJ2-3, with D hard to call. Germline V gives CDR1 SGDLS, CDR2 YYNGEE. V lost 3 bases and J lost 5, with 10 bases in between. The CDR3 loop spans 13 amino acids. The CDR3 DNA sequence: TGTGCCAGCAGCGACCGACCCGGAGATACGCAGTATTTT. This codes for CASSDRPGDTQYF.

This clone rates as medium-sized. The chain carries TRBV25-1 and TRBJ2-1; no definite D call. The CDR3 has 14 amino acids. The germline gives CDR1 MGHDK, CDR2 SYGVNS. With 6 bases removed from V and 0 bases from J, the gap between germline ends came to 9 bases. In DNA form, the CDR3 reads TGTGCCAGCAGCAAGGTTAGCTCCTACAATGAGCAGTTCTTC. Translating gives CASSKVSSYNEQFF.

This chain connects TRBV7-2 to TRBJ1-2, with D possibly matching TRBD1 (5 bases). Germline V gives CDR1 SGHTA, CDR2 FQGNSA. The CDR3 spans 14 residues. Trimming removed 2 bases at V and 4 bases at J, with 11 bases between. CDR3 bases: TGTGCCAGCAGCTTATATGCAGGGCCCTATGGCTACACCTTC. Protein sequence: CASSLYAGPYGYTF.

The chain is built from TRBV25-1 and TRBJ2-1, with D uncertain. Germline V CDR1 and CDR2: MGHDK, SYGVNS. V lost 2 bases and J 4 bases, leaving 9 bases between the germline ends. The CDR3 is 14 amino acids. CDR3 loop: CASSEGGVYNEQFF. CDR3 in DNA: TGTGCCAGCAGTGAAGGTGGGGTATACAATGAGCAGTTCTTC.

This clone has just a few counts. This sequence joins TRBV9 and TRBJ1-5; 8 nucleotides agree with TRBD1. This CDR3 comprises 14 residues. The germline CDR1 and CDR2 sequences are SGDLS and YYNGEE. J gave up 7 bases and V 0 bases, and 3 bases lay outside the gene matches. For the CDR3, the DNA is TGTGCCAGCAGCGTAGCAGGGGGCGGCCAGCCCCAGCATTTT. It yields the protein CASSVAGGGQPQHF.

This clone was counted a single time. The chain uses TRBV30 and TRBJ2-1; D is unclear. Germline CDR1 GTSNPN, CDR2 SVGIG (reference sequence). The ends were cut back, 0 bases at V and 10 bases at J, with 10 bases in the middle. This CDR3 contains 12 residues. The chain's CDR3 is CAWSVSDIEQFF. The DNA for the CDR3 is TGTGCCTGGAGTGTCTCAGACATAGAGCAGTTCTTC.